This is a list of T cell receptor beta chains from one sample in a study of identical twins. TCRdb passed the 5' RACE reads through MiXCR, listing each CDR3 protein once. The top ten hold around 1.7% of the sample, which has hundreds of thousands of distinct CDR3 sequences, around 5.7% seen once. The specimen sequenced was naive T cells sorted from blood. All receptors derive from a man younger than 35 in good health. Both conserved end residues are part of each CDR3. A D gene is named only where the DNA matches it firmly. Clone size is stated in some rows and not others, as once, few, many or a class when expanded.

d_call | j_call | clone_size | v_call | cdr3_aa | cdr3_nt
TRBD1 | TRBJ2-4 | . | TRBV30 | CAWGTGGKNIQYF | TGTGCCTGGGGAACAGGGGGGAAAAACATTCAGTACTTC
TRBD2 | TRBJ2-3 | many | TRBV27 | CASSKGTSGATDTQYF | TGTGCCAGCAGTAAAGGGACTAGCGGGGCCACAGATACGCAGTATTTT
TRBD2 | TRBJ2-5 | few | TRBV20-1 | CSAREPGLAVQETQYF | TGCAGTGCTAGAGAACCGGGACTAGCGGTCCAAGAGACCCAGTACTTC
. | TRBJ1-2 | many | TRBV20-1 | CSARDLNGYTF | TGCAGTGCTAGAGATCTAAATGGCTACACCTTC
TRBD1 | TRBJ2-7 | few | TRBV7-9 | CASSLFGQGPGEQYF | TGTGCCAGCAGCTTATTCGGACAGGGACCAGGCGAGCAGTACTTC
. | TRBJ2-1 | many | TRBV5-6 | CASSLEIGLINEQFF | TGTGCCAGCAGCTTGGAAATTGGACTAATCAATGAGCAGTTCTTC
TRBD1 | TRBJ1-5 | many | TRBV5-1 | CASSATGNSNQPQHF | TGCGCCAGCAGCGCGACAGGGAACAGCAATCAGCCCCAGCATTTT
TRBD1 | TRBJ1-4 | many | TRBV6-1 | CASRTGGGEKLFF | TGTGCCAGCAGGACAGGGGGCGGTGAAAAACTGTTTTTT
. | TRBJ2-5 | few | TRBV20-1 | CSARRVWERLETQYF | TGCAGTGCCCGAAGAGTTTGGGAAAGGCTCGAGACCCAGTACTTC
. | TRBJ2-1 | few | TRBV9 | CASSVGVLANEQFF | TGTGCCAGCAGCGTAGGGGTCCTAGCGAATGAGCAGTTCTTC
TRBD2 | TRBJ2-3 | many | TRBV20-1 | CSAQTGAGGPDTQYF | TGCAGTGCTCAGACCGGGGCGGGAGGGCCGGATACGCAGTATTTT
TRBD2 | TRBJ2-1 | many | TRBV12-3/TRBV12-4 | CASSTGLAGTEQFF | TGTGCCAGCAGCACGGGACTAGCGGGAACTGAGCAGTTCTTC
. | TRBJ2-2 | . | TRBV12-3/TRBV12-4 | CASSQLSGSHANTGELFF | TGTGCCAGCAGTCAACTTTCCGGGAGTCACGCGAACACCGGGGAGCTGTTTTTT
. | TRBJ2-3 | many | TRBV9 | CASSVAGVADTQYF | TGTGCCAGCAGCGTAGCGGGAGTCGCAGATACGCAGTATTTT
. | TRBJ1-5 | few | TRBV29-1 | CSVASGIGNQPQHF | TGCAGCGTTGCTTCCGGGATAGGCAATCAGCCCCAGCATTTT
TRBD2 | TRBJ2-5 | . | TRBV28 | CASLASGSVETQYF | TGTGCCAGCTTGGCTAGCGGGAGTGTAGAGACCCAGTACTTC
. | TRBJ1-1 | many | TRBV6-5 | CASSSTGEAFF | TGTGCCAGCAGTTCGACAGGTGAAGCTTTCTTT
. | TRBJ1-3 | many | TRBV12-3/TRBV12-4 | CASPRGNTIYF | TGTGCCAGCCCCCGCGGAAACACCATATATTTT
. | TRBJ2-5 | few | TRBV6-6 | CASIEVIGETQYF | TGTGCCAGCATTGAGGTTATTGGGGAGACCCAGTACTTC
TRBD2 | TRBJ2-2 | many | TRBV5-1 | CASSPLAANTGELFF | TGCGCCAGCAGCCCGCTAGCGGCGAACACCGGGGAGCTGTTTTTT
. | TRBJ2-4 | few | TRBV6-6 | CASGAKNIQYF | TGTGCCAGCGGGGCAAAAAACATTCAGTACTTC
. | TRBJ2-7 | . | TRBV18 | CASSPRAFSYEQYF | TGTGCCAGCTCACCAAGGGCGTTCTCCTACGAGCAGTACTTC
TRBD2 | TRBJ2-5 | many | TRBV12-3/TRBV12-4 | CASRILAGGKETQYF | TGTGCCAGCAGGATACTAGCGGGAGGAAAAGAGACCCAGTACTTC
TRBD2 | TRBJ2-5 | many | TRBV27 | CASNLLTGGPETQYF | TGTGCCAGCAACCTACTAACGGGGGGGCCAGAGACCCAGTACTTC
. | TRBJ2-1 | many | TRBV5-1 | CASTLGWEPLNEQFF | TGCGCCAGCACCCTGGGGTGGGAGCCCCTCAATGAGCAGTTCTTC
. | TRBJ2-3 | many | TRBV12-3/TRBV12-4 | CASTLTDTQYF | TGTGCCAGCACCCTAACAGATACGCAGTATTTT
. | TRBJ2-5 | few | TRBV3-1 | CASSQGGALVETQYF | TGTGCCAGCAGCCAGGGGGGAGCCTTGGTGGAGACCCAGTACTTC
TRBD1 | TRBJ2-1 | few | TRBV18 | CASSPDRGVNEQFF | TGTGCCAGCTCACCTGACAGGGGGGTCAATGAGCAGTTCTTC
TRBD1 | TRBJ1-6 | . | TRBV20-1 | CSAVNPGGSSYNSPLHF | TGCAGTGCTGTAAACCCAGGGGGGTCGTCCTATAATTCACCCCTCCACTTT
. | TRBJ2-1 | few | TRBV5-1 | CASSLLSAFNNEQFF | TGCGCCAGCAGCTTGTTGTCCGCATTTAACAATGAGCAGTTCTTC
TRBD2 | TRBJ2-1 | . | TRBV12-3/TRBV12-4 | CASSFEGLGDNEQFF | TGTGCCAGCAGTTTCGAGGGACTAGGGGACAATGAGCAGTTCTTC
TRBD1 | TRBJ2-5 | many | TRBV20-1 | CSAFGQGEETQYF | TGCAGTGCCTTCGGACAGGGAGAAGAGACCCAGTACTTC
. | TRBJ2-1 | many | TRBV4-2 | CASSQDQGRDEQFF | TGTGCCAGCAGCCAAGATCAGGGCAGGGATGAGCAGTTCTTC
TRBD2 | TRBJ2-7 | . | TRBV19 | CASSISGTSPYEQYF | TGTGCCAGTAGTATCTCCGGGACTAGCCCTTACGAGCAGTACTTC
. | TRBJ1-2 | few | TRBV29-1 | CSVAELGGNYTF | TGCAGCGTTGCCGAACTAGGGGGTAACTACACCTTC
. | TRBJ2-3 | few | TRBV19 | CASAPDSTDTQYF | TGTGCCAGTGCTCCCGACAGCACAGATACGCAGTATTTT
. | TRBJ1-6 | . | TRBV10-3 | CAIAVGADNSPLHF | TGTGCCATCGCGGTTGGGGCTGATAATTCACCCCTCCACTTT
TRBD1 | TRBJ1-4 | few | TRBV24-1 | CATSDLDRGGMEEKLFF | TGTGCCACCAGTGATTTGGACAGGGGAGGGATGGAGGAAAAACTGTTTTTT
. | TRBJ1-1 | . | TRBV7-9 | CASSFTPRPNTEAFF | TGTGCCAGCAGCTTCACTCCCCGACCGAACACTGAAGCTTTCTTT
. | TRBJ2-2 | . | TRBV7-2 | CASSLIRAPGELFF | TGTGCCAGCAGCTTAATTCGCGCCCCCGGGGAGCTGTTTTTT
. | TRBJ1-1 | few | TRBV3-1 | CASSQGGSAFF | TGTGCCAGCAGCCAAGGGGGATCAGCTTTCTTT
. | TRBJ2-1 | many | TRBV15 | CATSRDRGGYNEQFF | TGTGCCACCAGCAGAGATCGCGGAGGGTACAATGAGCAGTTCTTC
TRBD2 | TRBJ2-1 | . | TRBV28 | CASSSYPGLAGPGEQFF | TGTGCCAGCAGTTCATACCCGGGACTAGCGGGGCCCGGTGAGCAGTTCTTC
. | TRBJ2-3 | . | TRBV7-2 | CASSLLRNTDTQYF | TGTGCCAGCAGCTTATTGCGGAACACAGATACGCAGTATTTT